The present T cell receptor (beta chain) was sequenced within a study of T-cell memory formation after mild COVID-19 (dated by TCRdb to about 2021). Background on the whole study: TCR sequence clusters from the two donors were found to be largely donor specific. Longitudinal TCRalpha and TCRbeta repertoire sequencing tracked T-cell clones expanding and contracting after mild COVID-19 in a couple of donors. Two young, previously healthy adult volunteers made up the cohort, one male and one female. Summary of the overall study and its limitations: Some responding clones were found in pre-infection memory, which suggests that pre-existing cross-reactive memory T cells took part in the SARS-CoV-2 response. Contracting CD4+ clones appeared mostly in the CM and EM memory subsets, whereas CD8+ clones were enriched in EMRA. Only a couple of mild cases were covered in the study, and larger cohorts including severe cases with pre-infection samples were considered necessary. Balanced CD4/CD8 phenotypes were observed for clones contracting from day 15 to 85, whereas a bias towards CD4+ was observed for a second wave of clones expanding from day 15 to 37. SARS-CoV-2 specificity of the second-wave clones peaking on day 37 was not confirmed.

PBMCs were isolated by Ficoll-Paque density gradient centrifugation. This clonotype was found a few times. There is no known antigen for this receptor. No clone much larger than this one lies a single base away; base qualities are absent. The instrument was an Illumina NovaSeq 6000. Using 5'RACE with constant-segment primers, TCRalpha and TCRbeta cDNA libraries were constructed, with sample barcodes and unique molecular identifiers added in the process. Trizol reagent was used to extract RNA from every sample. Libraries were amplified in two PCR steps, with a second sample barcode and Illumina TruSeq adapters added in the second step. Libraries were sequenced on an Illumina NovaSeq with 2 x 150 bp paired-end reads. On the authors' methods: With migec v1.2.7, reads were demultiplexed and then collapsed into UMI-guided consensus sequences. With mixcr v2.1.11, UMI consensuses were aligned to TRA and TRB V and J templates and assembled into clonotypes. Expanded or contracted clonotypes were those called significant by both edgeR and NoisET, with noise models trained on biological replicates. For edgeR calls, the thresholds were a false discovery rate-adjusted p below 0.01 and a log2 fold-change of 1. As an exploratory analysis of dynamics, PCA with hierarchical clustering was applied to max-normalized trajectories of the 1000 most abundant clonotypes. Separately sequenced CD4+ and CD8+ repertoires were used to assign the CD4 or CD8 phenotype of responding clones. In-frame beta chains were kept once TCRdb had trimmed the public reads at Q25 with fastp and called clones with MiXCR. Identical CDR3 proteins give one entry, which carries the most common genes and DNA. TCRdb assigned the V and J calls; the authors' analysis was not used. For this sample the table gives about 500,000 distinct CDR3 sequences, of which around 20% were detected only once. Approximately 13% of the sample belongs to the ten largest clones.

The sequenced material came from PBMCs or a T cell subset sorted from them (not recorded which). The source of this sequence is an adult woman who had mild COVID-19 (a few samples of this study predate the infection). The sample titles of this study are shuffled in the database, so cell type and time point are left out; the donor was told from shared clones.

The CDR3 corresponds to CASSLRDTPSYEQYF. Read as DNA, the sequence is TGTGCCAGCAGCCTGCGGGACACCCCCTCCTACGAGCAGTACTTC. The chain is encoded by TRBV11-2 joined to TRBJ2-7, with the D segment possibly TRBD1 or TRBD2, each aligning over 6 bases. Reading from cysteine to phenylalanine, the CDR3 counts 15 amino acids. Just CDR3 DNA is preserved here, 45 bases in frame from base 1. V loses 5 bases, J loses 0 bases, and the germline ends lie 14 bases apart. Reading the germline V gene gives CDR1 SGHAT and CDR2 FQNNGV.